This T cell receptor (beta chain) was recorded in a study of blood T cell repertoires in COVID-19. As for the study in general: Acute-phase and convalescent COVID-19 samples originated in the United States, Italy and Spain. From T cells, B-cell-depleted T cells, or PBMCs came the material, which was cDNA or gDNA.

How the authors handled the data: Researchers report that nucleated cell counts were estimated from reference gene primer amplification. Libraries were prepared by immunoSEQ multiplex PCR; TCRdb keeps only in-frame clonotypes and omits some of them. The V and J calls and clone size were taken over from that table, and D and trimming were inferred from the DNA. This sample has more than 95,000 clones; about four fifths occur once, and the top ten carry 26%. The V and J ends lost 0 bases and 0 bases respectively, with 11 bases between them. The germline gives CDR1 SGHVS, CDR2 FQNEAQ. This CDR3 spans 16 amino acids.

The sequenced material came from peripheral blood. This sequence originates from a man aged 55 to 70 with acute or convalescent COVID-19. The chain couples TRBV7-8 to TRBJ1-1; D ambiguous. CDR3 residues: CASSLATYGMNTEAFF. CDR3 bases: TGTGCCAGCAGCTTAGCGACTTATGGTATGAACACTGAAGCTTTCTTT.